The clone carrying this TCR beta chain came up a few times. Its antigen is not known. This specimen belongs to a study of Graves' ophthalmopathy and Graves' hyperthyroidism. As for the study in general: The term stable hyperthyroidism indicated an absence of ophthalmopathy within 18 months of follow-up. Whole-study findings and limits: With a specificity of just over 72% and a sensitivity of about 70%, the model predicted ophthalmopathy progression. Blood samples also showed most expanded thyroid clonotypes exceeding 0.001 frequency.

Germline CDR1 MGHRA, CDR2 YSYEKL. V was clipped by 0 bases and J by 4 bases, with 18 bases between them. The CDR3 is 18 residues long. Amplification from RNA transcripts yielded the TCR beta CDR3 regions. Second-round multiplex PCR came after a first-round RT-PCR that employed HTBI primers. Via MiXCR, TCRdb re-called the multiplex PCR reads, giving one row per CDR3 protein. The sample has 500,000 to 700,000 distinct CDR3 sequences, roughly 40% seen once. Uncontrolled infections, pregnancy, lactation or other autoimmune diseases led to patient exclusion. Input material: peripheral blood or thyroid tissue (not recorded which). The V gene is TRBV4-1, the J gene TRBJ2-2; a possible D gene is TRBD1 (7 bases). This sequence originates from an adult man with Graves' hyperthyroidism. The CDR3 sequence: CASSQEGRGPGGTGELFF. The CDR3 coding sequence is TGCGCCAGCAGCCAAGAAGGCCGGGGGCCAGGGGGCACCGGGGAGCTGTTTTTT.